One T cell receptor beta chain is described in this entry. Its antigen is unidentified. CD8+ and CD4+ T cells from blood underwent TCR beta sequencing, which was carried out in a high-throughput format. The CD8+ and CD4+ T cells were negatively isolated, with the TEMRA cells enriched by FACS. Random hexamers were used to reverse transcribe an amount of roughly 0.45 to 1 ug RNA. TCR beta CDR3 was amplified by immunoSEQ covering 54 Vbeta and 13 Jbeta. A single record per CDR3 protein comes from TCRdb applying MiXCR to the immunoSEQ multiplex PCR reads. The sample has approximately 200,000 distinct CDR3 sequences, over 90% seen once. The data were taken from a study of CD8 T cells in Susac syndrome. This CDR3 has 15 amino acids. Germline V gene lookup returns CDR1 SGHTA and CDR2 FQGTGA. Trimming left V 2 bases short and J 0 bases short, with 11 bases between. Study conclusions and caveats: Individuals included in the TCR sequencing and HLA analysis were acknowledged by the study to be relatively few in number.

Material for sequencing was CD4+ T cells from PBMCs. The receptor was derived from a human donor with multiple sclerosis. The chain recombines TRBV7-3 with TRBJ2-7; D gene ambiguous. DNA for the CDR3: TGTGCCAGCAGCTTAGAGCGTGGAGCCTCCTACGAGCAGTACTTC. It encodes CASSLERGASYEQYF.